The 4 T cell receptor beta chains below all came from one sample that was sequenced in a study of STAT3 mutations in large granular lymphocyte leukemia (dated by TCRdb to about 2019). Results the study describes overall, beyond this receptor: At least one immunodominant TCRbeta clonotype was identified in every T-LGLL patient, and multiple immunodominant subclonotypes were identified in about half of the T-LGLL patients.

No antigen has been identified for these receptors. The library relied on the immunoSEQ multiplex PCR assay. The table was pulled from immuneACCESS by TCRdb, which kept in-frame rearrangements only. Such tables lose some clones; where checked, under half of the loss comes from unresolved V genes, and the rest has no known cause. The sample profile shows more than 3,500 clones; 62% of them were found once. In total, the top ten clones hold more than 35% of the sample. The specimen sequenced was PBMCs. Source of these receptors: a human donor with T large granular lymphocyte leukemia. Some clones in this sample may be carry-over from other donors' samples.

This clone turned up a few times. The chain joins TRBV29-1 to TRBJ1-2; D is unresolved. V lost 1 base to trimming and J lost 3 bases, with 12 bases between them. The CDR3 contains 14 residues. Germline values: CDR1 SQVTM, CDR2 ANQGSEA. The CDR3, as DNA: TGCAGCGTTGAAGGACCTTCTAACTACTATGGCTACACCTTC. It yields the protein CSVEGPSNYYGYTF.

This clone was recorded a few times. V usage is TRBV18 and J usage is TRBJ1-2; 8 nucleotides align to TRBD1. From germline, CDR1 is KGHSH and CDR2 LQKENI. V was pared by 0 bases and J by 7 bases, with 7 bases of the junction left unmatched. This CDR3 spans 15 amino acids. The CDR3 DNA is TGTGCCAGCTCACCACCCGGACAGGGCGGCATTGGCTACACCTTC. This encodes CASSPPGQGGIGYTF.

The chain recombines TRBV5-1 with TRBJ1-5; 9 nucleotides agree with TRBD1. Germline assignment: CDR1 SGHRS and CDR2 YFSETQ. Germline trimming cut 4 bases from V and 6 bases from J; bases unmatched to any gene: 14. This CDR3 is built from 17 residues. CDR3 protein: CASSPEGTGKVGQPQHF. The CDR3, as DNA: TGCGCCAGCAGCCCGGAAGGGACAGGGAAGGTCGGTCAGCCCCAGCATTTT.

The J gene is TRBJ1-4, the V gene TRBV18, with TRBD1 matching over 7 bases. The junction had 8 bases not matched to a gene; V was cut back by 3 bases and J by 4 bases. CDR1 and CDR2 (germline): KGHSH, LQKENI. The CDR3 runs 16 residues. Here the CDR3 DNA reads TGTGCCAGCTCACCTGCGTTGACAGGGAATAATGAAAAACTGTTTTTT. Protein product: CASSPALTGNNEKLFF.